These T cell receptor beta chains were read from a single sample in a study of CD8 T cells in Susac syndrome. One entry per CDR3 protein results from TCRdb running MiXCR on the immunoSEQ multiplex PCR reads. The sample records under 200,000 distinct CDR3 sequences, roughly 96% being singletons. Sequenced material: CD8+ T cells from PBMCs. Receptor source: a human donor with multiple sclerosis. Both conserved end residues are part of each CDR3. Each record gives: V gene, J gene, clone size, D gene, CDR3 protein, CDR3 DNA. A D gene is named only where the DNA matches it firmly. Rows may omit the clone size; those that give it use once, few, many or a size class.

>TRBV7-9|TRBJ1-1|-|-
CASSLAAGFLSQVNTEAFF
TGTGCCAGCAGCTTAGCGGCAGGGTTCCTATCCCAAGTGAACACTGAAGCTTTCTTT
>TRBV11-2|TRBJ1-2|once|-
CASSQSSRDGYTF
TGTGCCAGCAGCCAGTCCTCCAGGGACGGCTACACCTTC
>TRBV6-6|TRBJ2-1|few|-
CASSSPSNEQFF
TGTGCCAGCAGTTCCCCCTCCAATGAGCAGTTCTTC
>TRBV29-1|TRBJ2-4|-|TRBD2
CSVEGGGAKNIQYF
TGCAGCGTTGAAGGGGGGGGAGCCAAAAACATTCAGTACTTC
>TRBV12-3/TRBV12-4|TRBJ2-3|-|-
CASSPRGGLRDTQYF
TGTGCCAGCAGCCCCCGCGGGGGCCTTAGAGATACGCAGTATTTT
>TRBV3-1|TRBJ2-7|-|-
CASSQAQGPTYEQYF
TGTGCCAGCAGCCAAGCCCAGGGGCCCACCTACGAGCAGTACTTC
>TRBV14|TRBJ1-2|-|-
CASSQRRGMSGYTF
TGTGCCAGCAGCCAACGGCGGGGGATGAGTGGCTACACCTTC
>TRBV20-1|TRBJ2-1|-|-
CSALSGFRNEQFF
TGCAGTGCTCTGTCGGGATTTCGGAATGAGCAGTTCTTC
>TRBV15|TRBJ2-7|-|TRBD2
CATSRGTSGNYEQYF
TGTGCCACCAGCAGAGGGACTAGCGGGAACTACGAGCAGTACTTC
>TRBV27|TRBJ2-1|-|-
CASSLLLAHNEQFF
TGTGCCAGCAGTTTACTACTAGCCCACAATGAGCAGTTCTTC
>TRBV9|TRBJ2-1|-|-
CASSEVDSSYNEQFF
TGTGCCAGCAGCGAAGTGGACAGCTCCTACAATGAGCAGTTCTTC
>TRBV19|TRBJ2-1|-|TRBD2
CASSTSGRAGEQFF
TGTGCCAGTAGCACTAGCGGGAGGGCCGGGGAGCAGTTCTTC
>TRBV5-1|TRBJ2-3|-|TRBD2
CASSLDGRPADTQYF
TGCGCCAGCAGCTTGGACGGGAGGCCCGCAGATACGCAGTATTTT
>TRBV20-1|TRBJ2-3|-|-
CSALTETRTDTQYF
TGCAGTGCTTTGACTGAAACCCGCACAGATACGCAGTATTTT
>TRBV3-1|TRBJ2-5|-|TRBD2
CASGGGAGETQYF
TGTGCCAGCGGCGGGGGGGCCGGAGAGACCCAGTACTTC
>TRBV27|TRBJ2-7|-|-
CASSRDLYYEQYF
TGTGCCAGCAGTCGGGACCTCTACTACGAGCAGTACTTC
>TRBV12-3/TRBV12-4|TRBJ1-4|-|TRBD1
CASSSIAPQGAEKLFF
TGTGCCAGCAGTTCTATCGCTCCTCAGGGGGCGGAAAAACTGTTTTTT
>TRBV7-9|TRBJ2-5|-|TRBD2
CASSLASGYQETQYF
TGTGCCAGCAGCTTGGCTAGCGGCTACCAAGAGACCCAGTACTTC
>TRBV12-3/TRBV12-4|TRBJ2-3|-|TRBD2
CASSSLELAGSIDTQYF
TGTGCCAGCAGTTCCCTCGAACTAGCGGGGAGCATAGATACGCAGTATTTT
>TRBV14|TRBJ1-5|-|TRBD1
CASSQGQGGQPQHF
TGTGCCAGCAGCCAAGGACAGGGGGGGCAGCCCCAGCATTTT
>TRBV4-1|TRBJ2-3|-|-
CASSQGPGYGTDTQYF
TGCGCCAGCAGCCAAGGTCCGGGATATGGCACAGATACGCAGTATTTT
>TRBV20-1|TRBJ1-6|-|-
CSALTGVAFNSPLHF
TGCAGTGCGCTGACGGGGGTAGCATTTAATTCACCCCTCCACTTT
>TRBV6-5|TRBJ2-5|-|TRBD2
CASGYSGTYQETQYF
TGTGCCAGTGGGTATAGCGGGACGTACCAAGAGACCCAGTACTTC
>TRBV25-1|TRBJ2-7|-|-
CASSTQIEQYF
TGTGCCAGCAGCACCCAGATTGAGCAGTACTTC
>TRBV6-5|TRBJ1-6|-|TRBD1
CASSSRDRVGSPLHF
TGTGCCAGCAGTTCCCGGGACAGGGTTGGTTCACCCCTCCACTTT
>TRBV18|TRBJ2-1|few|-
CASSPRGGSYNEQFF
TGTGCCAGCTCACCGAGGGGGGGCTCCTACAATGAGCAGTTCTTC
>TRBV7-9|TRBJ2-7|-|-
CASSLSLVYYEQYF
TGTGCCAGCAGCTTAAGTTTGGTGTATTACGAGCAGTACTTC
>TRBV27|TRBJ2-7|-|-
CASSLDRTYEQYF
TGTGCCAGCAGTTTAGACAGGACCTACGAGCAGTACTTC
>TRBV7-9|TRBJ1-5|-|TRBD1
CASSLDRDRPEPQHF
TGTGCCAGCAGCTTAGACAGGGACAGACCCGAGCCCCAGCATTTT
>TRBV20-1|TRBJ1-2|once|TRBD1
CSAGKEPGQTHYGYTF
TGCAGTGCTGGAAAAGAACCGGGACAGACCCACTATGGCTACACCTTC
>TRBV2|TRBJ2-7|-|-
CASSEAFRRLDGFGEQYF
TGTGCCAGCAGTGAAGCGTTTCGCCGACTAGACGGGTTTGGGGAGCAGTACTTC
>TRBV7-8|TRBJ2-6|-|-
CASSLTDSYSGANVLTF
TGTGCCAGCAGCTTAACGGACAGTTACTCTGGGGCCAACGTCCTGACTTTC
>TRBV13|TRBJ2-1|-|TRBD2
CASSFERGADNEQFF
TGTGCCAGCAGCTTCGAGCGGGGGGCCGACAATGAGCAGTTCTTC
>TRBV6-5|TRBJ2-1|-|-
CASSYSVAGSYNEQFF
TGTGCCAGCAGTTACTCGGTCGCGGGCTCCTACAATGAGCAGTTCTTC
>TRBV5-6|TRBJ2-2|-|-
CASSPTVRLPGELFF
TGTGCCAGCAGCCCGACGGTCAGGCTCCCCGGGGAGCTGTTTTTT
>TRBV18|TRBJ1-1|-|TRBD1
CASSPGATDRADTEAFF
TGTGCCAGCTCACCGGGGGCCACGGACAGGGCGGACACTGAAGCTTTCTTT
>TRBV12-3/TRBV12-4|TRBJ1-2|-|TRBD1
CASSFGGGGYTF
TGTGCCAGCAGTTTTGGAGGGGGCGGCTACACCTTC
>TRBV27|TRBJ1-2|few|-
CASGEGYGYTF
TGTGCCAGCGGGGAAGGGTATGGCTACACCTTC